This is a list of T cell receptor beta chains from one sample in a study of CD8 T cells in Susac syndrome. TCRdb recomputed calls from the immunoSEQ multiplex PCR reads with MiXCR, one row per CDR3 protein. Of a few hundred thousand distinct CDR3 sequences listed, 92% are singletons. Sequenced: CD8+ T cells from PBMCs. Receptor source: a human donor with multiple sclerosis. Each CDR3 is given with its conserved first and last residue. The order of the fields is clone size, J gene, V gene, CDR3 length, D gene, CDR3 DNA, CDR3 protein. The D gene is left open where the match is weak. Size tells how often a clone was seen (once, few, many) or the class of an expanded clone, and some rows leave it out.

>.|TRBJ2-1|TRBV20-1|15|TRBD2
TGCAGTGCTAGATCCGGGACTAGCGGGAGTACTGAGCAGTTCTTC
CSARSGTSGSTEQFF
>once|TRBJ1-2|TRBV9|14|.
TGTGCCAGCAGCGGGGGACCTTCTAACTATGGCTACACCTTC
CASSGGPSNYGYTF
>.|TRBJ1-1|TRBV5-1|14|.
TGCGCCAGCAAAAAGGAACGGATGAACACTGAAGCTTTCTTT
CASKKERMNTEAFF
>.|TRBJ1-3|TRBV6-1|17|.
TGTGCCAGCAGTCTTGCTATGGGGGGACTGGCTGGAAACACCATATATTTT
CASSLAMGGLAGNTIYF
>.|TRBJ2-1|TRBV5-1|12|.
TGCGCCAGCAGGAGCTCCTACAATGAGCAGTTCTTC
CASRSSYNEQFF
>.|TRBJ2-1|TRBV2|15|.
TGTGCCAGCAGTTCAGACCCGGGGAGCCCCAATGAGCAGTTCTTC
CASSSDPGSPNEQFF
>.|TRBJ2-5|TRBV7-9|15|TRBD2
TGTGCCAGCAGCCCCCCGGAAGCGGGGGGGGAGACCCAGTACTTC
CASSPPEAGGETQYF
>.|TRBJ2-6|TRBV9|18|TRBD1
TGTGCCAGCAGCGTGACAGGGAACGCACTCTCTGGGGCCAACGTCCTGACTTTC
CASSVTGNALSGANVLTF
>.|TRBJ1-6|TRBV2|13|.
TGTGCCAGCAGGGGGACGGCGAATTCACCCCTCCACTTT
CASRGTANSPLHF
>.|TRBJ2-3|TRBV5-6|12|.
TGTGCCAGCAGCAGCTCGCCAGATACGCAGTATTTT
CASSSSPDTQYF
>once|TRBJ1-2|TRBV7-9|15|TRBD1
TGTGCCAGCAGCCGGCCAGGACAGGGGGATTATGGCTACACCTTC
CASSRPGQGDYGYTF
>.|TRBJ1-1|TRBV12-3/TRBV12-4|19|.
TGTGCCAGCAGTTTTTCCCCCCCCGATGATGCTCGACCTAACACTGAAGCTTTCTTT
CASSFSPPDDARPNTEAFF
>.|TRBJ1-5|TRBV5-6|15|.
TGTGCCAGCAGCCTATTCGACGGACGCAATCAGCCCCAGCATTTT
CASSLFDGRNQPQHF
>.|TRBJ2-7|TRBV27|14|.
TGTGCCAGCAGTTTCGCAGGGGAAATCTACGAGCAGTACTTC
CASSFAGEIYEQYF
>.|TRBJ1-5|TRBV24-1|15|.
TGTGCCACCAGCCCACAGGGACCTCCGAATCAGCCCCAGCATTTT
CATSPQGPPNQPQHF
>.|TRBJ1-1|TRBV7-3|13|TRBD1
TGTGCCAGCAGCCCCGGGACAGCCTCTGAAGCTTTCTTT
CASSPGTASEAFF
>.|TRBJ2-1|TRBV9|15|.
TGTGCCAGCAGCGGGACCTTGGTGCGCAGAAATGAGCAGTTCTTC
CASSGTLVRRNEQFF
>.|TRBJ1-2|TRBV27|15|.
TGTGCCAGCAGTTTAACCTCGAGAGCTAACTATGGCTACACCTTC
CASSLTSRANYGYTF
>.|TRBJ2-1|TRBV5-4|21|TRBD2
TGTGCCAGCAGCTTGAGAGGACTGACTAGCGGGAGGCCCGGCTCCTACAATGAGCAGTTCTTC
CASSLRGLTSGRPGSYNEQFF
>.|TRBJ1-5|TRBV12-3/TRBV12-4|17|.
TGTGCCAGCAGGGCCAATTCACGCGGGGCGGGCAATCAGCCCCAGCATTTT
CASRANSRGAGNQPQHF
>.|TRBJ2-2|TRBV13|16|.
TGTGCCAGCAGCTTAGACAGGGTCGACTACACCGGGGAGCTGTTTTTT
CASSLDRVDYTGELFF
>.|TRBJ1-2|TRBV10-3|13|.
TGTGCCACCAGCGCGGACGGGGTGGATGGCTACACCTTC
CATSADGVDGYTF
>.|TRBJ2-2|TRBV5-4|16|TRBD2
TGTGCCAGCAGCTCTGCAACGGGAGGGCCGTCCGGGGAGCTGTTTTTT
CASSSATGGPSGELFF
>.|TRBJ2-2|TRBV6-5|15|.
TGTGCCAGCAGTTACTGGCGGGAGAACACCGGGGAGCTGTTTTTT
CASSYWRENTGELFF
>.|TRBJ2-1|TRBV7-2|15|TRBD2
TGTGCCAGCAGCTTAGCGCTAGCGGGAGTGGGTGAGCAGTTCTTC
CASSLALAGVGEQFF
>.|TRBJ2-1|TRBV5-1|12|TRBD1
TGCGCCAGCATGTACACAGGGGATGAGCAGTTCTTC
CASMYTGDEQFF
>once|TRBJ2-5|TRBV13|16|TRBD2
TGTGCCAGCAGCTCCCGTATAGCGGGGGCCAAAGAGACCCAGTACTTC
CASSSRIAGAKETQYF
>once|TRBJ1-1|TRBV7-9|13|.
TGTGCCAGCAGCCTGTTCTGGACCACTGAAGCTTTCTTT
CASSLFWTTEAFF
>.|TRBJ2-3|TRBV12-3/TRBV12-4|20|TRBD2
TGTGCCAGCAGTTTTTTAACTCCGGGACTAGCGGGGAGTAGCACAGATACGCAGTATTTT
CASSFLTPGLAGSSTDTQYF
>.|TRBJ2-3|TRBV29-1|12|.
TGCAGCGTTGGGGTAGTGTCAGATACGCAGTATTTT
CSVGVVSDTQYF
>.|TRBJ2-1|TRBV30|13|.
TGTGCCTGGAGTGTATACGGGTCGCATGAGCAGTTCTTC
CAWSVYGSHEQFF
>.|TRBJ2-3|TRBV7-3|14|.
TGTGCCAGCAGCTCCTCTGGTCCGGGCGATACGCAGTATTTT
CASSSSGPGDTQYF
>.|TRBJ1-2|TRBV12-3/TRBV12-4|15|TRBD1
TGTGCCAGCACCCTATCCGTGACAGGGTTAATGGACTACACCTTC
CASTLSVTGLMDYTF
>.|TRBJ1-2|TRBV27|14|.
TGTGCCAGCAGTGCCGACCGGAGAGGCAATGGCTACACCTTC
CASSADRRGNGYTF
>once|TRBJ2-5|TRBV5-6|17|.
TGTGCCAGCAGCTTGTGGGGGGCAGGAGTAAGTCAAGAGACCCAGTACTTC
CASSLWGAGVSQETQYF
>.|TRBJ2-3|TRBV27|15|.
TGTGCCAGCAGTTTGACACCTACTGAGACAGATACGCAGTATTTT
CASSLTPTETDTQYF
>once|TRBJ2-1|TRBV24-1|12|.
TGTGCCACCAGTGATCTTGGGCAAGAGCAGTTCTTC
CATSDLGQEQFF
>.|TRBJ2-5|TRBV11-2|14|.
TGTGCCAGCAGCCCCTGGTCCCTAGGGGAGACCCAGTACTTC
CASSPWSLGETQYF
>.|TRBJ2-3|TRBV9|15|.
TGTGCCAGCAGCGGCTCCGGGAACCGCCCAGATACGCAGTATTTT
CASSGSGNRPDTQYF
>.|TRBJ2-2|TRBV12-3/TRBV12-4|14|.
TGTGCCACTCGCTCCTCTGGCAACACCGGGGAGCTGTTTTTT
CATRSSGNTGELFF
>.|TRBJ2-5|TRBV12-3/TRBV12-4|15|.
TGTGCCAGCAGCCACCGGGACTCCCTGAGAGAGACCCAGTACTTC
CASSHRDSLRETQYF
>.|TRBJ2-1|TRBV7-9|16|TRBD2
TGTGCCAGCAGCGACGGACTAGCGGGTAGAAGAAATGAGCAGTTCTTC
CASSDGLAGRRNEQFF
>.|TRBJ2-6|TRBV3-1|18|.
TGTGCCAGCAGCCAAGGAACTGAGCCCCGCCCTGGGGCCAACGTCCTGACTTTC
CASSQGTEPRPGANVLTF
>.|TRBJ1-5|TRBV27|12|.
TGTGCCAGTGCAGGGGGCAATCAGCCCCAGCATTTT
CASAGGNQPQHF
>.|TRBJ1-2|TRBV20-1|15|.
TGCAGTGCTAGGCGGACAGTCTCGGGGGGCTATGGCTACACCTTC
CSARRTVSGGYGYTF
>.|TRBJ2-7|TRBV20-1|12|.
TGCAGTGCCAAGGGACCCTACTACGAGCAGTACTTC
CSAKGPYYEQYF
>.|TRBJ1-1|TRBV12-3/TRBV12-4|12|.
TGTGCCAGCAGTTTATTGGACACTGAAGCTTTCTTT
CASSLLDTEAFF
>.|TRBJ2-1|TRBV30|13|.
TGTGCCTGGAGAACATACTCCTACAATGAGCAGTTCTTC
CAWRTYSYNEQFF
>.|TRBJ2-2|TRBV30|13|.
TGTGCCTGGAGTCAGGGGATCACCGGGGAGCTGTTTTTT
CAWSQGITGELFF
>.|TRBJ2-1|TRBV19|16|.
TGTGCCAGTAGTATAGTTCAGGGCCCCTTAGCCAATGAGCAGTTCTTC
CASSIVQGPLANEQFF
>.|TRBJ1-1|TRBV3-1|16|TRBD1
TGTGCCAGCAGCTACTCCGGGACAGGGGGAGACACTGAAGCTTTCTTT
CASSYSGTGGDTEAFF
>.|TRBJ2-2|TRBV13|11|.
TGTGCCAGCAGGACATCCGGGGAGCTGTTTTTT
CASRTSGELFF
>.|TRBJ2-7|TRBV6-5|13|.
TGTGCCAGCAGTTACGTTCAGGGCTACGAGCAGTACTTC
CASSYVQGYEQYF
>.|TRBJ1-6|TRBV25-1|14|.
TGTGCCAGCAGTGGGAGGGGGGGGAATTCACCCCTCCACTTT
CASSGRGGNSPLHF
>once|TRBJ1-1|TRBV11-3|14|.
TGTGCCAGCAGTATCCGGCAAGGGCACACTGAAGCTTTCTTT
CASSIRQGHTEAFF